What follows is one T cell receptor (beta chain) and its context. Its antigen is not known. The data were taken from a study of Ad26.COV2.S vaccination and SARS-CoV-2 variants. Across the whole study: The donor belonged to the COV1001 Ad26.COV2.S trial arm. Donor got 5x10^10 or 1x10^11 viral particles of Ad26.COV2.S. Findings and limits, study-wide: It was found that vaccine and placebo recipients had similar non-spike TCR breadth.

Some clones are missing from TCRdb's copy, which holds only in-frame ones; the method was immunoSEQ multiplex PCR. The top ten hold about 12% of the sample, which has hundreds of thousands of clones, approximately 90% seen once. The V gene's germline CDR1 is SGHRS and CDR2 YFSETQ. V shed 0 bases and J shed 3 bases, with 11 bases lying between them. The CDR3 runs to 15 residues. Treatment meaning: around 19 received Ad26.COV2.S at low or high dose, single or two shots; about 5 received placebo; per-sample allocation not given. Collection of samples fell on day 63 after the first vaccine or placebo injection.

Here the sequenced sample was peripheral blood, taken in a trial of Ad26.COV2.S vaccine versus placebo. The origin of this receptor is a person between 18 and 59 years old who received the Ad26.COV2.S COVID-19 vaccine or a placebo. The chain links TRBV5-1 to TRBJ2-3; possibly TRBD1 for D (5 bases). The CDR3: CASSLVRPGTDTQYF. The CDR3 bases are TGCGCCAGCAGCTTGGTCCGTCCAGGGACAGATACGCAGTATTTT.